The next 19 T cell receptor beta chains were all read from a single sample in a study of cytomegalovirus exposure and HLA in healthy donors. The PCR employed 60 Vbeta primers together with 13 Jbeta primers. Assay: immunoSEQ multiplex PCR; the TCRdb copy retains only in-frame clones and omits some. Of around 60,000 clones listed, less than 75% are singletons. The sample was PBMCs. These receptors all come from a man aged 45 to 65 in good health and CMV-seropositive.

The chain carries TRBV5-1 and TRBJ2-7; unclear D gene. This CDR3 region has 13 residues. The germline V gene encodes CDR1 SGHRS and CDR2 YFSETQ. Trimming cost V 0 bases and J 7 bases, with 11 bases left between them. The CDR3: CASSLVGGPEQYF. The DNA for the CDR3 is TGCGCCAGCAGCTTGGTCGGCGGTCCAGAGCAGTACTTC.

The chain couples TRBV5-4 to TRBJ2-5; 14 nucleotides match TRBD2. CDR1 is SGHNT and CDR2 is YYREEE in the germline V gene (reference sequence). V shed 4 bases, J shed 4 bases, and the junction held 6 bases outside the gene matches. The CDR3 has 16 residues. The CDR3 DNA sequence: TGTGCCAGCAGCGGAGGACTAGCGGGAGGTAGAGAGACCCAGTACTTC. Protein: CASSGGLAGGRETQYF.

The chain is built from TRBV7-8 and TRBJ2-2, with D possibly matching TRBD2 (6 bases). Trimming left V 4 bases short and J 7 bases short, with 13 bases between. The germline V gene has CDR1 SGHVS and CDR2 FQNEAQ. The length of the CDR3 is 14 residues. The CDR3 bases are TGTGCCAGCAGCTCCCGGGGGTCTGGCGGGGAGCTGTTTTTT. It codes for CASSSRGSGGELFF.

The rearrangement links TRBV27 to TRBJ1-1; D is undetermined. Trimming stripped 4 bases from V and 5 bases from J, with 14 bases between. From germline, CDR1 is MNHEY and CDR2 SMNVEV (reference sequence). This CDR3 has 14 residues. CDR3 residues: CASSSVVSRTEAFF. CDR3 nucleotide sequence: TGTGCCAGCAGTTCGGTTGTTTCCCGGACTGAAGCTTTCTTT.

Turning to this clone: This is likely a read error, given that the CDR3 carries no conserved phenylalanine or tryptophan at its end. V usage is TRBV30 and J usage is TRBJ2-3; D not resolved. V lost 0 bases and J lost 3, with 4 bases in between. Germline V gives CDR1 GTSNPN, CDR2 SVGIG (reference sequence). This CDR3 contains 12 residues. The CDR3 DNA reads TGTGCCTGGAGTGTACTGACAGATACGCAGTATGTT. This sequence encodes CAWSVLTDTQYV.

This clone was seen a handful of times. The V call is TRBV6-5, the J call TRBJ1-6, with no clear D. This CDR3 has 12 residues. In germline, CDR1 is MNHEY, CDR2 SVGAGI. V dropped 7 bases and J dropped 11 bases, with 12 bases sitting between them. In nucleotides, the CDR3 is TGTGCCAGCACCGCCGGCCAGGCACCCCTCCACTTT. Its translation is CASTAGQAPLHF.

The chain combines TRBV5-1 with TRBJ2-7; 7 bases are a match to TRBD1. With V trimmed by 4 bases and J by 2 bases, 6 bases remained unmatched. CDR1 SGHRS and CDR2 YFSETQ come from the germline V gene. The CDR3 extends over 14 amino acids. The CDR3 coding sequence is TGCGCCAGCAGCCCAGACAGGGAAACCTACGAGCAGTACTTC. It yields the protein CASSPDRETYEQYF.

The rearrangement links TRBV4-1 to TRBJ2-1; TRBD2 matches at 9 bases. Germline values: CDR1 MGHRA, CDR2 YSYEKL. CDR3 size: 20 residues. V was clipped by 0 bases and J by 8 bases; unmatched bases: 20. This chain's CDR3 is CASSQEKALWRGGLVYEQFF. The CDR3 coding sequence is TGCGCCAGCAGCCAAGAGAAGGCTTTATGGCGGGGGGGCCTCGTTTATGAGCAGTTCTTC.

This chain uses TRBV6-1 with TRBJ2-1; 12 nucleotides agree with TRBD2. Looked up from germline, CDR1 is MNHNS and CDR2 is SASEGT. The junction had 5 bases not matched to a gene; V was cut back by 7 bases and J by 10 bases. The CDR3 extends over 13 amino acids. The CDR3 loop is CASIPGLAGEQFF. Here the CDR3 DNA reads TGTGCCAGCATCCCCGGACTAGCGGGAGAGCAGTTCTTC.

This clone was detected a few times. The chain couples TRBV2 to TRBJ1-1; tentative D call: TRBD1 (5 bases). The CDR3 extends over 15 amino acids. Germline-derived CDR1 and CDR2 are SNHLY and FYNNEI. The V and J ends lost 2 bases and 0 bases respectively, with 10 bases between them. The CDR3 sequence is CASSESGQVNTEAFF. CDR3 bases: TGTGCCAGCAGTGAATCAGGGCAGGTGAACACTGAAGCTTTCTTT.

This clone was observed a few times. This chain uses TRBV28 with TRBJ2-7; 9 bases agree with TRBD2. This CDR3 comprises 13 residues. V trimming: 10 bases; J trimming: 7 bases; junction bases outside the gene matches: 11. The germline gives CDR1 MDHEN, CDR2 SYDVKM. The CDR3 region is CATNSGRRGEQYF. CDR3 nucleotide sequence: TGTGCCACCAATAGCGGGAGACGGGGTGAGCAGTACTTC.

V is TRBV4-1 and J is TRBJ1-1, with a tentative D call TRBD1 (6 bases). Trimming left V 3 bases short and J 1 base short, with 18 bases between. There are 17 residues in the CDR3. Germline CDR1 MGHRA, CDR2 YSYEKL. DNA of the CDR3: TGCGCCAGCAGCCAGCCACGGGATGGGGGCGAGAACACTGAAGCTTTCTTT. Translating gives CASSQPRDGGENTEAFF.

The CDR3 nucleotides read TGTGCCAGTAGGTCCGGGACTAGCGGGAGGGCCCTCTCCGAGCAGTACTTC. It yields the protein CASRSGTSGRALSEQYF. The genes are TRBV19 and TRBJ2-7, with 16 nucleotides matching TRBD2. Germline loops: CDR1 LNHDA, CDR2 SQIVND (reference sequence). The V segment lost 6 bases and the J segment 6 bases; nucleotides outside the gene matches: 11. The CDR3 totals 17 residues.

The rearrangement uses TRBV15 and TRBJ2-1; 9 bases align to TRBD2. Germline assignment: CDR1 LNHNV and CDR2 YYDKDF (reference sequence). Losses at the gene ends were 0 bases for V and 5 bases for J; bases not matched to a gene: 8. The CDR3 consists of 17 residues. Written as DNA, the CDR3 is TGTGCCACCAGCAGAGATCGCGGTAGCGGGAGCCACAATGAGCAGTTCTTC. Protein sequence: CATSRDRGSGSHNEQFF.

J is TRBJ2-3 and V is TRBV5-4; D ambiguous. V lost 0 bases and J lost 1, with 9 bases in between. Germline V gives CDR1 SGHNT, CDR2 YYREEE (reference sequence). CDR3 length equals 15 residues. CDR3 in amino acids: CASSLASEGTDTQYF. CDR3 DNA sequence: TGTGCCAGCAGCTTGGCGTCAGAGGGCACAGATACGCAGTATTTT.

The rearrangement links TRBV6-1 to TRBJ1-2; the D is unclear. The germline V gene has CDR1 MNHNS and CDR2 SASEGT. The CDR3 has 11 residues. The V end was cut by 4 bases, the J end by 8 bases, with 8 bases between. The CDR3: CASSGPGGYTF. CDR3 sequence (DNA): TGTGCCAGCAGTGGCCCTGGCGGCTACACCTTC.

The chain carries TRBV5-1 and TRBJ2-4, with 7 bases aligning to TRBD2. Germline-derived CDR1 and CDR2 are SGHRS and YFSETQ. V dropped 1 base and J dropped 5; count of bases not matched to a gene: 3. This CDR3 is built from 14 residues. In DNA form, the CDR3 reads TGCGCCAGCAGCTTGCGGGGGGACCAAAACATTCAGTACTTC. Protein product: CASSLRGDQNIQYF. The full variable domain, its missing parts supplied by reference TRBV5-1 and TRBJ2-4, is KAGVTQTPRYLIKTRGQQVTLSCSPISGHRSVSWYQQTPGQGLQFLFEYFSETQRNKGNFPGRFSGRQFSNSRSEMNVSTLELGDSALYLCASSLRGDQNIQYFGAGTRLSVL.

The chain uses TRBV5-8 and TRBJ2-5; 15 bases line up with TRBD2. The CDR3 length is 17 residues. Germline V lookup: CDR1 SGHTS, CDR2 YDEGEE. Trimming removed 5 bases from V and 2 bases from J; junction bases left unmatched: 7. The CDR3 DNA reads as TGTGCCAGCAGTCCAGGGACTAGCGGGGGGTATCAAGAGACCCAGTACTTC. Residues: CASSPGTSGGYQETQYF.

The J gene is TRBJ1-4, the V gene TRBV13, with no clear D. V was cut by 4 bases and J by 5 bases, with 8 bases left in between. The CDR3 spans 13 residues. Germline V gene lookup returns CDR1 PRHDT and CDR2 FYEKMQ (reference sequence). Written as DNA, the CDR3 is TGTGCCAGCAGCTGGACTGCAAATGAAAAACTGTTTTTT. Translating it yields CASSWTANEKLFF. The full variable domain, its missing parts supplied by reference TRBV13 and TRBJ1-4, is AAGVIQSPRHLIKEKRETATLKCYPIPRHDTVYWYQQGPGQDPQFLISFYEKMQSDKGSIPDRFSAQQFSDYHSELNMSSLELGDSALYFCASSWTANEKLFFGSGTQLSVL.